This entry lists 27 T cell receptor beta chains sequenced from one sample in a study of blood T cells in healthy people across ages. Primers used in a second PCR of about 6 to 12 cycles were a sample-barcoded 5' primer and a J-beta primer mix. TCRdb reprocessed the 5' RACE reads with MiXCR, giving one entry per CDR3 protein. The repertoire has 1.5 million to 1.8 million distinct CDR3 sequences, around 40% of them found once; the top ten carry just over 4%. Sequencing was performed on blood. All receptors come from a woman between 18 and 30 years old in good health.

The rearrangement uses TRBV20-1 and TRBJ1-4, with D possibly matching TRBD1 (6 bases). Trimming removed 3 bases at V and 5 bases at J, with 16 bases between. The CDR3 is made up of 15 amino acids. The germline V gene has CDR1 DFQATT and CDR2 SNEGSKA (reference sequence). The CDR3 bases are TGCAGTGCTAGGAGCGCAGGGGTGCCGAATGAAAAACTGTTTTTT. It translates to CSARSAGVPNEKLFF.

To note about this clonotype: This may come from a read error, since a much larger clone is one base off. This chain joins TRBV4-1 and TRBJ1-2; tentatively, D is TRBD1 (6 bases). V lost 0 bases and J 6 bases, leaving 11 bases between the germline ends. Germline CDR1 reads MGHRA; CDR2 reads YSYEKL. This CDR3 spans 14 amino acids. This chain's CDR3 is CASSQEWGRDGYTF. DNA of the CDR3: TGCGCCAGCAGCCAAGAGTGGGGGCGCGATGGCTACACCTTC.

This chain connects TRBV27 to TRBJ2-5; 7 bases line up with TRBD2. Losses at the gene ends were 6 bases for V and 1 base for J; bases not matched to a gene: 5. This CDR3 spans 14 amino acids. Germline CDR1 is MNHEY and CDR2 is SMNVEV (reference sequence). For the CDR3, the DNA is TGTGCCAGCAGCGGACTAGGGGCCCAAGAGACCCAGTACTTC. Residues: CASSGLGAQETQYF.

This clonotype has just one count. The germline gene is not matched at one end of the junction; a read error may be the cause. The CDR3 coding sequence is TGTGCCAGTAGTTTTAGGCTGGGGGCCTCATCTGGGGCCAACGTCCTGACTTTC. Translated: CASSFRLGASSGANVLTF. The chain has TRBV12-3 or TRBV12-4 and TRBJ2-6, with a possible D match to TRBD1 (6 bases). The CDR3 runs to 18 residues.

This chain connects TRBV27 to TRBJ2-7; TRBD1 is a possible D gene (6 bases). CDR3 length: 13 amino acids. From germline, CDR1 is MNHEY and CDR2 SMNVEV (reference sequence). Deletions cut 7 bases from V and 7 bases from J, with 17 bases between. CDR3 DNA: TGTGCCAGCACCCCCACAGGGATAGGAGAGCAGTACTTC. Protein sequence: CASTPTGIGEQYF.

The V and J genes are TRBV4-3 and TRBJ1-2, with a weak D call TRBD1 (5 bases). The CDR3 has 14 residues. Germline V lookup: CDR1 LGHNA, CDR2 YSLEER. V gave up 1 base and J gave up 4 bases, with 10 bases separating them. The chain's CDR3 is CASSQVKGPYGYTF. The CDR3 DNA reads as TGCGCCAGCAGCCAAGTAAAGGGACCCTATGGCTACACCTTC.

The chain uses TRBV4-3 and TRBJ2-7; TRBD1 or TRBD2 may be the D gene (6 bases each). Per germline, CDR1 LGHNA and CDR2 YSLEER. The V end lost 0 bases, the J end lost 2 bases, and 11 bases lay between the germline ends. This CDR3 has 15 residues. The CDR3 sequence: CASSQERGLAYEQYF. As DNA, the CDR3 is TGCGCCAGCAGCCAAGAACGGGGGCTTGCCTACGAGCAGTACTTC.

CDR3 protein: CASSQGRGWEKLFF. The CDR3 nucleotides are TGTGCCAGCAGCCAAGGGAGGGGTTGGGAAAAACTGTTTTTT. The genes are TRBV7-2 and TRBJ1-4, with a weak D call TRBD1 (5 bases). Trimming stripped 5 bases from V and 8 bases from J, with 15 bases between. The CDR3 has 14 residues. Germline CDR1 SGHTA, CDR2 FQGNSA.

The chain recombines TRBV28 with TRBJ2-2; D tentatively reads TRBD1 or TRBD2 (5 bases each). The ends were cut back, 4 bases at V and 2 bases at J, with 14 bases in the middle. The CDR3 runs 16 residues. Germline CDR1 MDHEN, CDR2 SYDVKM. The CDR3 DNA reads as TGTGCCAGCAGTTACCTAGAGGGGCCCAACACCGGGGAGCTGTTTTTT. It codes for CASSYLEGPNTGELFF.

Only a few counts were recorded for this clonotype. V usage is TRBV7-2 and J usage is TRBJ2-1; 16 bases are a match to TRBD2. The J segment lost 6 bases and the V segment lost 4 bases, leaving 6 bases of the junction unmatched. In germline, CDR1 is SGHTA, CDR2 FQGNSA. CDR3 length: 17 residues. CDR3 in DNA: TGTGCCAGCAGCTCACCGGGACTAGCGGGAGGGCGCAATGAGCAGTTCTTC. It translates to CASSSPGLAGGRNEQFF.

In the case of this clonotype: An end of the junction differs from the germline gene, which may be a read error. The J gene is TRBJ2-1, the V gene TRBV20-1; the match to TRBD2 covers 11 bases. This CDR3 contains 15 residues. Germline loops: CDR1 DFQATT, CDR2 SNEGSKA (reference sequence). In nucleotides, the CDR3 is TGCAGTGCTAGACAGGGACTAGCGGTATACAACGAGCAGTTCTTC. Its translation: CSARQGLAVYNEQFF.

In its sample, this clonotype was seen once. One end of the junction fails to match germline, which may point to a read error. This chain joins TRBV28 and TRBJ2-1; 10 nucleotides match TRBD1. CDR3 length: 15 amino acids. Germline V gene data show CDR1 as MDHEN and CDR2 as SYDVKM. CDR3 coding DNA: TGTGCCAGCAGTTTAGTCGGGACAGGGGTCGATGAGCGGTTCTTC. Translation gives CASSLVGTGVDERFF.

There are a few counts of this clonotype. The chain recombines TRBV6-6 with TRBJ1-1; D gene ambiguous. Looked up from germline, CDR1 is MNHNY and CDR2 is SVGAGI (reference sequence). CDR3 length: 14 residues. The V end was cut by 2 bases, the J end by 7 bases, with 14 bases between. The CDR3 sequence: CASSYTRVSGEAFF. CDR3 nucleotides: TGTGCCAGCAGTTACACTCGAGTCTCTGGTGAAGCTTTCTTT.

This clonotype was observed a few times. The chain joins TRBV27 to TRBJ1-4; D not resolved. The V end was cut by 6 bases, the J end by 0 bases, with 11 bases between. Germline V lookup: CDR1 MNHEY, CDR2 SMNVEV (reference sequence). The CDR3 length is 15 residues. Here the CDR3 DNA reads TGTGCCAGCAGGACCGGAACTGCAACTAATGAAAAACTGTTTTTT. Translated: CASRTGTATNEKLFF.

The V and J genes are TRBV12-3 or TRBV12-4 and TRBJ1-1, with TRBD1 identical over 7 bases. J lost 1 base, V lost 5 bases, and 4 bases had no gene match. There are 14 residues in the CDR3. CDR3 nucleotide sequence: TGTGCCAGCAGTCAAAACAGGGGGAACACTGAAGCTTTCTTT. It codes for CASSQNRGNTEAFF.

This clonotype came up a few times. The chain links TRBV5-1 to TRBJ1-5; TRBD1 matches 7 bases. Germline V lookup: CDR1 SGHRS, CDR2 YFSETQ. The CDR3 extends over 15 amino acids. After removal of 4 bases from V and 3 bases from J, the junction contained 7 bases not matched to a gene. The CDR3 loop reads CASSPWDRTNQPQHF. The CDR3 nucleotides read TGCGCCAGCAGCCCCTGGGACAGAACCAATCAGCCCCAGCATTTT.

There are a few counts of this clonotype. This chain joins TRBV4-3 and TRBJ2-3; 8 bases line up with TRBD2. The CDR3 is 16 residues long. From germline, CDR1 is LGHNA and CDR2 YSLEER. Unmatched junction bases numbered 5, after V lost 1 base and J lost 2 bases. The CDR3 region is CASSQGLAIATDTQYF. Written as DNA, the CDR3 is TGCGCCAGCAGCCAAGGACTAGCGATAGCCACAGATACGCAGTATTTT.

Points on this clonotype: The junction departs from the called germline gene at one end, perhaps through a read error. This sequence joins TRBV20-1 and TRBJ1-6; D gene uncertain. The CDR3 sequence is 13 residues long. Germline-derived CDR1 and CDR2 are DFQATT and SNEGSKA (reference sequence). CDR3: CSAGDYGYSPLHF. The CDR3, as DNA: TGCAGTGCTGGAGATTACGGTTATTCACCCCTCCACTTT.

The chain has TRBV10-3 and TRBJ2-1, with 8 bases fitting TRBD2. The end of the DNA fits TRBJ2-7 better, so the J call may be wrong. The CDR3 totals 14 residues. Looked up from germline, CDR1 is ENHRY and CDR2 is SYGVKD. The CDR3 loop reads CAINPAGGYNEQYF. In nucleotides, the CDR3 is TGTGCCATCAATCCTGCGGGGGGTTACAATGAGCAGTACTTC.

The rearrangement links TRBV4-3 to TRBJ1-2, with 8 bases fitting TRBD1. Germline assignment: CDR1 LGHNA and CDR2 YSLEER. CDR3 length equals 15 residues. Losses at the gene ends were 0 bases for V and 6 bases for J; bases not matched to a gene: 6. CDR3 nucleotide sequence: TGCGCCAGCAGCCAAGAGGACAGGGCAGGACATGGCTACACCTTC. As protein: CASSQEDRAGHGYTF.

The rearrangement uses TRBV20-1 and TRBJ2-1; 10 bases match TRBD2. The CDR3 consists of 14 residues. CDR1 and CDR2 (germline): DFQATT, SNEGSKA (reference sequence). V was clipped by 2 bases and J by 9 bases; unmatched bases: 7. The CDR3 nucleotides read TGCAGTGCTAGAAGGCTAGCGGGAGTAGGTGAGCAGTTCTTC. Its protein is CSARRLAGVGEQFF.

This clonotype was counted ten times or more. The V call is TRBV11-2, the J call TRBJ2-1, with TRBD2 identical over 10 bases. V lost 3 bases to trimming and J lost 4 bases; unmatched junction nucleotides: 3. The germline V gene encodes CDR1 SGHAT and CDR2 FQNNGV. The CDR3 spans 15 residues. As DNA, the CDR3 is TGTGCCAGCAGCTTGAGGACTAGCGGTTACAATGAGCAGTTCTTC. Translation: CASSLRTSGYNEQFF.

The chain couples TRBV12-5 to TRBJ2-5, with 11 bases identical to TRBD2. The V gene's germline CDR1 is LGHNT and CDR2 FRNRAP. V shed 1 base and J 6 bases; nucleotides not matched to a gene: 4. The CDR3 extends over 15 amino acids. The CDR3 is CASGLDLAGGKTQYF. CDR3 sequence (DNA): TGTGCTAGTGGTTTGGATCTAGCGGGGGGAAAGACCCAGTACTTC.

The rearrangement links TRBV7-9 to TRBJ2-1; TRBD1 is a possible D gene (6 bases). CDR1 and CDR2 from the germline V gene are SEHNR and FQNEAQ (reference sequence). V was shortened by 6 bases and J by 6 bases, with 12 bases between the two germline ends. The CDR3 consists of 13 residues. CDR3 loop: CASSRGQSNEQFF. CDR3 bases: TGTGCCAGCAGTCGTGGACAGAGCAATGAGCAGTTCTTC.

This clonotype has only a few counts. V is TRBV6-5 and J is TRBJ1-4; the D gene is possibly TRBD1 (5 bases). V shed 10 bases and J shed 4 bases, with 16 bases lying between them. The germline CDR1 and CDR2 sequences are MNHEY and SVGAGI. The CDR3 loop spans 14 amino acids. The DNA of the CDR3 is TGTGCCACCTCGGGCTCAGGGTTTAATGAAAAACTGTTTTTT. Translation: CATSGSGFNEKLFF.

This clonotype has more than one count but fewer than ten. This chain links TRBV4-1 with TRBJ1-2; unclear D gene. This CDR3 contains 16 residues. Germline V lookup: CDR1 MGHRA, CDR2 YSYEKL. The V end lost 3 bases, the J end lost 2 bases, and 16 bases lay between the germline ends. CDR3 in amino acids: CASSHKPRQPNYGYTF. The CDR3 DNA reads as TGCGCCAGCAGCCACAAGCCTCGGCAGCCCAACTATGGCTACACCTTC.

As for this clonotype: The junction and the germline gene differ at one end; a read error may be behind it. The genes are TRBV5-1 and TRBJ2-1; no firm D call. This CDR3 region has 14 residues. From germline, CDR1 is SGHRS and CDR2 YFSETQ. CDR3 nucleotide sequence: TGCGCCAGCAGCTTGGACAGCCAATACAATGAGCGGTTCTTC. Its protein is CASSLDSQYNERFF.